This record concerns one T cell receptor (beta chain) sequence. The CDR3 is made up of 15 amino acids. In germline, CDR1 is MDHEN, CDR2 SYDVKM. V was clipped by 6 bases and J by 6 bases; unmatched bases: 11. The data derive from a study of OX40 agonist ivuxolimab in advanced cancers. The wider study: Dose-escalation patients were diagnosed with hepatocellular carcinoma, melanoma, renal cell cancer or head and neck cancer. Of the patients, three showed partial responses, one with hepatocellular carcinoma and two with cutaneous melanoma.

Assay used: immunoSEQ multiplex PCR; TCRdb lists only in-frame clones, some missing. The sample yields roughly 67,000 clones, roughly 80% seen once. The sample consisted of CD4+ or CD8+ T cells sorted from blood, taken in a trial of the OX40 agonist ivuxolimab. This receptor was taken from an adult with an advanced solid tumor such as melanoma, head and neck, liver or kidney cancer. V gene TRBV28 combines with J gene TRBJ1-2; 9 positions agree with TRBD1. In nucleotides, the CDR3 is TGTGCCAGCAGGAGATCAGACAGGGGGAACGATGGCTACACCTTC. This sequence encodes CASRRSDRGNDGYTF.